This TCR beta chain is drawn from a study of T cell repertoires in cytomegalovirus infection. Points from the study as a whole: HLA-C-restricted CMV-specific TCR beta clonotypes were dominant in the ex vivo response.

On this clonotype itself: Antigen specificity is unknown.

Each CDR3 protein gets one entry after TCRdb re-called the reads with MiXCR. The table has roughly 68,000 distinct CDR3 sequences, around 21% seen once. This TCR was recovered from a human donor in good health (CMV status not recorded). Some clones in this sample may be carry-over from other donors' samples. The source was CD8+ T cells from cultured PBMCs, collected from culture after CMV antigen stimulation.

The CDR3 reads CASLNPSGVYNEQFF. DNA of the CDR3: TGTGCCAGCCTAAACCCTAGCGGGGTCTACAATGAGCAGTTCTTC. The chain links TRBV6-2 or TRBV6-3 to TRBJ2-1, with TRBD2 matching over 9 bases. Germline trimming cut 8 bases from V and 3 bases from J; bases unmatched to any gene: 8. Germline-derived CDR1 and CDR2 are MNHEY and SVGEGT. This CDR3 region has 15 residues.